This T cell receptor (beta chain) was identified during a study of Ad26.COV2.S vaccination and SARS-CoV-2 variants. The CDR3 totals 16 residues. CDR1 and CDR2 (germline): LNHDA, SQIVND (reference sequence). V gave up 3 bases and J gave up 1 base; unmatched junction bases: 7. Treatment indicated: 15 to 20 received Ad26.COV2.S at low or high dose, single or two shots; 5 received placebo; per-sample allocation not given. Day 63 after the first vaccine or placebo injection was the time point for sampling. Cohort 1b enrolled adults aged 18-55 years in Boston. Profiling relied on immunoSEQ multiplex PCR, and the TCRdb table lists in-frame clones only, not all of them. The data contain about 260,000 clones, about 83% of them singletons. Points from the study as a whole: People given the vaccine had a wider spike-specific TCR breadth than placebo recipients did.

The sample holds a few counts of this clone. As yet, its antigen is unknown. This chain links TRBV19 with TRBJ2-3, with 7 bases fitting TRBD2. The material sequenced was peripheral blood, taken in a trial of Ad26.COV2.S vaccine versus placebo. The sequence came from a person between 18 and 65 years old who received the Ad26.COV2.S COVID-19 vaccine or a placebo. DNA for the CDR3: TGTGCCAGTAGTATTCAACCACGGGGGGGCACAGATACGCAGTATTTT. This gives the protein CASSIQPRGGTDTQYF.